The text below deals with one T cell receptor beta chain. The antigen is not known. This sample was included in a study of beta chain features in type 1 diabetes. cDNA synthesis used the whole RNA isolate, giving expressed TCRB sequences. Generated by immunoSEQ multiplex PCR, the TCRdb table keeps only in-frame clones and is missing some. The data contain about 650,000 clones, roughly 12% of them seen just once; the ten biggest clones take up 0.09% to 0.15%. Study-level results: Type 1 diabetes patients had TCRB CDR3s that were shorter (moderately but significantly so) in all four CD4+ subsets. More deletions and fewer insertions at VDJ junctions were found in patients with type 1 diabetes. For patients and controls alike, PCR might favor shorter templates to the same degree.

Germline V gene data show CDR1 as SGDLS and CDR2 as YYNGEE. CDR3 length: 15 amino acids. With 3 bases removed from V and 0 bases from J, the gap between germline ends came to 10 bases. In total, each donor contributed a single heparinised blood draw that averaged approximately 0.12 L. This TCR was sampled from a man younger than 40 with type 1 diabetes. The sequencing sample was made of naive CD4+ T cells from blood. The genes are TRBV9 and TRBJ1-3; D not certain. CDR3 nucleotide sequence: TGTGCCAGCAGCGAGAGTAAGGCCTCTGGAAACACCATATATTTT. Translating it yields CASSESKASGNTIYF.